A selection of T cell receptor beta chains follows, all from one sample in a study of blood T cell repertoires in COVID-19. Method: immunoSEQ multiplex PCR; TCRdb's copy keeps in-frame clones and lacks some. The table has about 100,000 clones, 70% to 90% seen once. The sequencing sample was made of peripheral blood. These receptors all stem from a man aged 35 to 55 with active or convalescent COVID-19. The CDR3 runs from the conserved cysteine through the conserved F or W. The D gene is left open where the match is weak. Some rows mark clone size as missing; the rest say once, few, many or name a class of expanded clone.

j_call | v_call | clone_size | d_call | cdr3_nt | cdr3_aa
TRBJ1-4 | TRBV5-1 | . | . | TGCGCCAGCAGCGAGGGACAAAGTAGTATCAGTAATGAAAAACTGTTTTTT | CASSEGQSSISNEKLFF
TRBJ2-1 | TRBV29-1 | . | TRBD2 | TGCAGCGCCGGCCCCCACGGAGGACTAGCGGGGGGGAACTACAATGAGCAGTTCTTC | CSAGPHGGLAGGNYNEQFF
TRBJ1-5 | TRBV21-1 | . | . | TGTGCCAGCAGCAACAGTCTCTTTCCCCCCTCACAGCCCCAGCATTTT | CASSNSLFPPSQPQHF
TRBJ1-6 | TRBV14 | . | . | TGTGCCAGCAGCCAAGCCGGGGGGCGACCACCCCTCCACTTT | CASSQAGGRPPLHF
TRBJ2-7 | TRBV24-1 | . | TRBD1 | TGTGCCACCAGTGACACGGACAGGCCCTACGAGCAGTACTTC | CATSDTDRPYEQYF
TRBJ2-1 | TRBV7-9 | . | TRBD2 | TGTGCCAGCAGCTTAGAACCCGGGACTAGGACCCATGAGCAGTTCTTC | CASSLEPGTRTHEQFF
TRBJ1-1 | TRBV21-1 | . | . | TGTGCCAGCAGCAAAGCCGGGACATCGAACACTGAAGCTTTCTTT | CASSKAGTSNTEAFF
TRBJ1-6 | TRBV4-3 | . | . | TGCGCCAGCAGCCAGGGAGGGAACATCGATTCACCCCTCCACTTT | CASSQGGNIDSPLHF
TRBJ2-2 | TRBV3-1/TRBV3-2 | . | TRBD1 | TGTGCCAGCAGCCAAGAAGGTCGAGACAGGGAATGGACCGGGGAGCTGTTTTTT | CASSQEGRDREWTGELFF
TRBJ1-1 | TRBV12-3/TRBV12-4 | . | TRBD1 | TGTGCCAGCAGACGTGACAGGGTTGGCGAAGCTTTCTTT | CASRRDRVGEAFF
TRBJ2-5 | TRBV3-1/TRBV3-2 | . | . | TGTGCCAGCAGCCAAACACTAAACCAAGAGACCCAGTACTTC | CASSQTLNQETQYF
TRBJ2-5 | TRBV6-2/TRBV6-3 | . | . | TGTGCCAGCAGTCCCCAGGCGGGGTTGGAGACCCAGTACTTC | CASSPQAGLETQYF
TRBJ1-1 | TRBV7-9 | . | . | TGTGCCAGCCGAGCGCCGAACACTGAAGCTTTCTTT | CASRAPNTEAFF
TRBJ1-5 | TRBV27 | . | . | TGTGCCAGCAGTCCGGAATCGTTCAGGCAAACGTCCGTCAAACCCCAGCATTTT | CASSPESFRQTSVKPQHF
TRBJ2-7 | TRBV5-5 | once | TRBD2 | TGTGCCAGCAGCTTGGTTTACGGGGGGGCCCACGAGCAGTACTTC | CASSLVYGGAHEQYF
TRBJ1-2 | TRBV10-3 | . | . | TGTGCCATCAGTGGGGAAGCAACAGGCTTCAACTATGGCTACACCTTC | CAISGEATGFNYGYTF
TRBJ2-3 | TRBV10-2 | . | TRBD2 | TGCGCCAGCAGTGAATGGAAGCGGGGCCGAATTCAGGCCGGCACAGATACGCAGTATTTT | CASSEWKRGRIQAGTDTQYF
TRBJ2-3 | TRBV9 | . | TRBD2 | TGTGCCAGCAGCGTGGAACTAGCGTTGGCAGATACGCAGTATTTT | CASSVELALADTQYF
TRBJ1-2 | TRBV3-1/TRBV3-2 | . | . | TGTGCCAGCAGCCAAGGGACGAGTCGCGGGGGCTACACCTTC | CASSQGTSRGGYTF
TRBJ2-5 | TRBV19 | . | . | TGTGCCAGTAGTATCCAGGGGATGGGAGAGACCCAGTACTTC | CASSIQGMGETQYF
TRBJ1-1 | TRBV3-1/TRBV3-2 | . | TRBD1 | TGTGCCAGCAGCTCCCGGACAGGGAACACTGAAGCTTTCTTT | CASSSRTGNTEAFF
TRBJ2-3 | TRBV19 | . | TRBD1 | TGTGCCAGTAGTATTAGGGGGCAATACCAAACTAGTGGCACAGATACGCAGTATTTT | CASSIRGQYQTSGTDTQYF
TRBJ2-2 | TRBV2 | . | . | TGTGCCAGCAGTGAACAAGGGGTCCCCGGGGAGCTGTTTTTT | CASSEQGVPGELFF
TRBJ1-4 | TRBV6-5 | . | TRBD1 | TGTGCCAGCAGTTACACCGACAGGGTTGGTGGAAAACTGTTTTTT | CASSYTDRVGGKLFF
TRBJ2-5 | TRBV19 | once | . | TGTGCCAGTAGTATTTCTGCCAGCGTGGAGACCCAGTACTTC | CASSISASVETQYF
TRBJ1-2 | TRBV6-1 | once | . | TGTGCCAGCAGTGAAAGGGGGTTCACCTATGGCTACACCTTC | CASSERGFTYGYTF
TRBJ2-5 | TRBV6-2/TRBV6-3 | . | TRBD1 | TGTGCCAGCAGTTACACAGGGGGACAGACCCAGTACTTC | CASSYTGGQTQYF
TRBJ1-1 | TRBV19 | . | TRBD1 | TGTGCCAGTAGCCCGATAGGACAGGGAGTGAACACTGAAGCTTTCTTT | CASSPIGQGVNTEAFF
TRBJ1-2 | TRBV10-2 | . | . | TGCGCCAGCGGGGGGAGGGGCCGCGACTATGGCTACACCTTC | CASGGRGRDYGYTF
TRBJ2-5 | TRBV7-8 | . | TRBD1 | TGTGCCAGCAGCCGGGGGGTGGGACAGGGATCTCTGGAGACCCAGTACTTC | CASSRGVGQGSLETQYF
TRBJ1-1 | TRBV19 | . | . | TGTGCCAGTAGTATAAGAGTCTTCGACACTGAAGCTTTCTTT | CASSIRVFDTEAFF
TRBJ1-1 | TRBV27 | . | . | TGTGCCAGCAGCAAAAGCGCAGCGAACACTGAAGCTTTCTTT | CASSKSAANTEAFF
TRBJ1-1 | TRBV7-8 | . | . | TGTGCCAGCAGCTCAGGTGGTGGGACTGAAGCTTTCTTT | CASSSGGGTEAFF
TRBJ2-5 | TRBV5-1 | . | TRBD1 | TGCGCCAGTAAACGCCTGGACAGGGCTGTAGAGACCCAGTACTTC | CASKRLDRAVETQYF
TRBJ2-2 | TRBV5-1 | . | TRBD1 | TGCGCCAGCAGCATCGGGACAGGGGTTAACACCGGGGAGCTGTTTTTT | CASSIGTGVNTGELFF
TRBJ2-7 | TRBV5-5 | . | . | TGTGCCAGCAGCTTGGGACTCCGGAGCTCCTACGAGCAGTACTTC | CASSLGLRSSYEQYF
TRBJ1-6 | TRBV6-5 | . | . | TGTGCCAGCACCTTTGACAGAAATTCACCCCTCCACTTT | CASTFDRNSPLHF